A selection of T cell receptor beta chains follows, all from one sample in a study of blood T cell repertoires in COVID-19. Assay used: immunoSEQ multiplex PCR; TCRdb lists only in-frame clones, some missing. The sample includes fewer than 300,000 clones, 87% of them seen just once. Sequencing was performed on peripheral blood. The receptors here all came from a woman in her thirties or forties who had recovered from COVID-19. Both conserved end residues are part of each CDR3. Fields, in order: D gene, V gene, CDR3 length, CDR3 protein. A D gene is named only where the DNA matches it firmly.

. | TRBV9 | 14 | CASSVGLAPDTQYF
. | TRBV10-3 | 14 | CAISESTAYNEQFF
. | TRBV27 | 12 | CASSSGSYEQYF
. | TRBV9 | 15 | CASSVGPSGGNTIYF
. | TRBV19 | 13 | CASSIAGVYGYTF
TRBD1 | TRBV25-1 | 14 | CASSGTGGNYEQYF
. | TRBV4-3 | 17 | CASSQELGGHDTGELFF
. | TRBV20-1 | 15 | CSASSDSRFYQPQHF
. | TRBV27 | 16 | CASSLSPGTANYGYTF
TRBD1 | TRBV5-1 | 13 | CASSEGQGDGYTF
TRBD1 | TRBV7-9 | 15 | CASSISGTVGEKLFF
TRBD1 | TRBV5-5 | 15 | CASSTLDRGTDTQYF
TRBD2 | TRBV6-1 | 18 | CASSEAELAGPPGETQYF
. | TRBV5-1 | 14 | CASSYGAGEGTQYF
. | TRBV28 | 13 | CASSFISGAEAFF
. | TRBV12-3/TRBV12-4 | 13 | CASSLPTGYEQYF